This T cell receptor beta chain was captured in a study of cytomegalovirus exposure and HLA in healthy donors. At sampling all donors were nominally healthy, likely with unrecorded immune exposures. The CDR3 runs 15 residues. The V gene lost 4 bases and the J gene lost 6 bases, with 16 bases spanning the gap. Germline V CDR1 and CDR2: SNHLY, FYNNEI. The PCR had 60 Vbeta and 13 Jbeta primers. Sequencing was performed with immunoSEQ multiplex PCR; in TCRdb, only in-frame clones are kept and a portion is missing. This table has about 57,000 clones, approximately 80% appearing once. Notes on the study in general: Productive status was seen about 90% or about 30% of the time for most TCR beta V segments in an earlier analysis. The likely origin of a cluster of highly shared sequence variants was a sequencing artifact. Fewer N-insertions (relative to the approximately 700-donor mean) were reportedly seen in an Asian-associated ancestry cluster in a later analysis.

This clone was observed a few times. Its antigen is not known. V gene TRBV2 combines with J gene TRBJ1-5, with D perhaps matching TRBD1 (5 bases). This sequence originates from a woman aged 30 to 39 in good health and CMV-seronegative. The sequenced sample was PBMCs. The CDR3 nucleotides are TGTGCCAGCAGTGGTACTGGGGGAGGATCTCAGCCCCAGCATTTT. Its protein product is CASSGTGGGSQPQHF.